Sequencing of this TCR beta chain was carried out in a study of blood T cell repertoires in COVID-19 (dated by TCRdb to about 2020). For context, the study as a whole: Collaborator samples came from the United States, Italy and Spain and covered acute and convalescent phases of COVID-19. The material from the prospective study consisted of cDNA or gDNA derived from T cells, B-cell-depleted T cells, or PBMCs. Subjects who had been exposed to COVID-19, were actively infected with it, or had recovered from it provided the deeply sampled blood TCRbeta repertoires that made up the dataset. The repertoires were released in a freely available public database intended as a resource for research on the immune response to SARS-CoV-2. The samples were drawn from two sources: the first 160 participants of the ongoing ImmuneRACE study, and 1,000 to 1,500 subjects contributed by 6 global collaborators. Nearly every sample came with metadata listing a de-identified subject ID, COVID-19 status, age in years and sex. Where HLA class I and class II types were available, the types were taken from metadata supplied by the sample provider, not from assay-based typing. Here is what the overall study found, with its caveats: Clinical and demographic metadata were provided uncurated, with the amount varying by source and participant.

One collaborating source in Seattle enrolled patients during active infection and followed them longitudinally through the course of disease. Whole blood was collected in K2EDTA tubes by collaborating institutions according to the institutions' own protocols. For TCRbeta analysis, collaborators shipped samples in one of three forms: frozen whole blood, isolated PBMCs, or DNA extracted from either of those sample types. Comments on this clone: The antigen this receptor binds is unknown. Per-nucleotide qualities are absent, and no much larger clonotype sits a single base away.

TCRbeta CDR3 regions were amplified from genomic DNA using the immunoSEQ Assay, a bias-controlled multiplex PCR. Concerning the study's data processing: The number of nucleated cells in each sample was estimated by amplification of reference gene primers within the assay. To quantify the absolute abundance of each unique TCRbeta CDR3 rearrangement, sequence reads were collapsed and filtered. For each sample, productive Simpson clonality was calculated as the square root of Simpson's diversity index across productive rearrangements. Sourced from immuneACCESS, this table was stored by TCRdb with only in-frame sequences that have V and J called. A share of the clones is absent; for the studies checked, an unresolved V gene accounts for under half, and the remainder has no known explanation. V and J calls and clone size are those listed in that table; D and trimming were worked out from the DNA. The sample table shows roughly 150,000 clones, and about 87% are seen once. The ten largest clones add up to under 13% of the sample.

This clonotype was obtained from a woman in her seventies with COVID-19, enrolled during active disease. The sample taken for sequencing was peripheral blood.

The sequence in DNA is TGTGCCAGTCAAGGACAGCTCAATCAGCCCCAGCATTTT. The resulting protein is CASQGQLNQPQHF. The chain links TRBV7-9 with TRBJ1-5; a tentative D match to TRBD1 spans 6 bases. The CDR3, cysteine through phenylalanine, is 13 amino acids long. Here the CDR3 DNA is all that survives: 39 bases in frame from base 1. The V and J ends are trimmed by 9 bases and 3 bases, leaving 12 bases between them. According to the germline V gene (reference sequence), CDR1 reads SEHNR and CDR2 reads FQNEAQ.